This T cell receptor beta chain originates from a study of Tregs in tolerant kidney transplant recipients. Here immunoSEQ multiplex PCR was the method, and the copy in TCRdb shows in-frame clones only, minus some. The sample records about 240,000 clones, 65% to 85% being singletons. J was trimmed by 3 bases and V by 6 bases; bases with no gene match: 10. Looked up from germline, CDR1 is MNHNS and CDR2 is SASEGT. The CDR3 has 15 amino acids. This chain connects TRBV6-1 to TRBJ1-2; 7 positions match TRBD1. This TCR was sampled from a human donor in good health. Sequencing was performed on CD4+ T cells from blood. The CDR3 DNA reads as TGTGCCAGCAGGAACAACAGGGGTGGAGACTATGGCTACACCTTC. It yields the protein CASRNNRGGDYGYTF.